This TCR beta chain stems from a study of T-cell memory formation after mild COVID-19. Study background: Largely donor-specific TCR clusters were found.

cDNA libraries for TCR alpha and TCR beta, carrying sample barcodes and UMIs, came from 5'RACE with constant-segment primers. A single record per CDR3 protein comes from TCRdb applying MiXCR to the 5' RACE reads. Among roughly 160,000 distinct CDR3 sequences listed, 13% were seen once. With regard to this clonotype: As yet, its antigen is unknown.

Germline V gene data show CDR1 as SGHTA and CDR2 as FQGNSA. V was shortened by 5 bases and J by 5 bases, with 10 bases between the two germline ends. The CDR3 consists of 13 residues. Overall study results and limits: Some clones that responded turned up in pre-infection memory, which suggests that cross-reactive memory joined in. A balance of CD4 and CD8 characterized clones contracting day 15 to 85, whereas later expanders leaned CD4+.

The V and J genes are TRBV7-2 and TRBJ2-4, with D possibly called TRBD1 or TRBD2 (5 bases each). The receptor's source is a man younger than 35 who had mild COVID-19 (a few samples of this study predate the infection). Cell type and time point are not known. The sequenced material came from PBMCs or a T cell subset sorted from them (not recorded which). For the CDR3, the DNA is TGTGCCAGCAGCCGAGGGGTGCAAAACATTCAGTACTTC. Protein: CASSRGVQNIQYF.